What follows is one T cell receptor beta chain and its context. What it binds is not known. This sample is drawn from a study of cytomegalovirus exposure and HLA in healthy donors. Study results and limitations: Investigators reported approximately 170 TCR beta chains as tied to cytomegalovirus. A later analysis associated 16,951 TCR beta sequences with HLA alleles at a 0.05 false discovery rate. Sequencing likely produced, as an artifact, a cluster of highly shared sequence variants.

PCR employed 60 Vbeta and 13 Jbeta primers. Sequencing used immunoSEQ multiplex PCR; TCRdb keeps in-frame clones, though not all of them. The sample carries approximately 150,000 clones, 80% to 90% recorded once. The CDR3 is 14 residues long. The V end lost 0 bases, the J end lost 7 bases, and 12 bases lay between the germline ends. Germline CDR1 is LGHNA and CDR2 is YNFKEQ. The specimen was PBMCs. This TCR was sampled from a man aged 30-40 years in good health and CMV-seropositive. The chain combines TRBV4-2 with TRBJ1-1; D not certain. In DNA form, the CDR3 reads TGTGCCAGCAGCCAAGAAACGGGTAGCCTTGAAGCTTTCTTT. Amino acid sequence: CASSQETGSLEAFF.